This TCR beta chain was recovered during a study of T cells after yellow fever vaccination. Study outcomes and limitations: Only a small proportion of the clonotypes turned up in both the CD4 and the CD8 compartments, likely arising from convergent recombination. Post-booster samples contained most primary-vaccination clones (approximately 96% CD4, about 85% CD8). The secondary response was weaker but peaked faster, day 5 versus 15.

This clonotype was seen repeatedly, ten times or more. Its antigen is unknown. The CDR3 is 13 amino acids. Germline V gene data show CDR1 as LGHNA and CDR2 as YSLEER. The V end lost 4 bases, the J end lost 1 base, and 7 bases lay between the germline ends. TCRdb processed the 5' RACE reads anew with MiXCR; each CDR3 protein has one entry. This sample has fewer than 450,000 distinct CDR3 sequences, with 11% found just once. The receptor's source is a man aged 18-30 years who received the YFV17D yellow fever vaccine. The sample in question was PBMCs, obtained on the day of the first yellow fever vaccination. This chain uses TRBV4-3 with TRBJ2-5; no clear D gene. CDR3 bases: TGCGCCAGCAGCCTGGTCCTCCAAGAGACCCAGTACTTC. It encodes CASSLVLQETQYF.